This TCR beta chain was identified during a study of T cell clonotyping in hematopoietic cell transplantation. Study findings and constraints: Broader posttransplant TCR repertoire diversity was predicted by graft donor and pretransplant recipient Inverse Simpson Index values. Pathologically expanded recipient clonotypes increased progressively from day 30 to day 180 as diversity fell. Few recipient clonotypes overlapped donors; over 97% were de novo at given depth.

Germline values: CDR1 MNHNY, CDR2 SVGAGI (reference sequence). The V and J ends lost 5 bases and 7 bases, in that order; junction bases with no gene match: 11. The CDR3 loop spans 14 amino acids. Turning to this clone: The antigen is not known.

Profiled with immunoSEQ multiplex PCR; TCRdb holds only in-frame clones, not every one. The sample includes over 10,000 clones, roughly 89% of them seen just once. The sequenced material came from peripheral blood mononuclear cells. This sequence originates from a human donor who either received an allogeneic hematopoietic cell transplant for a myeloid malignancy or was a related donor (not recorded which). Some clones in this sample may be carry-over from other donors' samples. J is TRBJ2-7 and V is TRBV6-6; 7 bases are shared with TRBD1. CDR3 in amino acids: CASSLLTGYEEQYF. The CDR3 region has the DNA TGTGCCAGCAGTCTCCTGACAGGGTATGAGGAGCAGTACTTC.